This T cell receptor beta chain originates from a study of cytomegalovirus exposure and HLA in healthy donors. Study-wide results and limits: TCR beta chains numbering more than 150 were designated cytomegalovirus-associated.

Germline V gene data show CDR1 as SGHTA and CDR2 as FQGNSA. Trimming cost V 5 bases and J 5 bases; bases outside gene matches: 8. CDR3 length equals 15 residues. Amplification used 60 Vbeta primers and 13 Jbeta primers. Measured with immunoSEQ multiplex PCR; TCRdb has only the in-frame clones, and not every one. The sample has 200,000 to 250,000 clones, 70% to 90% seen once. Of note for this clone: Its antigen remains unknown.

This chain joins TRBV7-2 and TRBJ2-3; 9 nucleotides match TRBD1. The source is a human donor in good health. The material sequenced was PBMCs. CDR3 sequence reads: CASSTRTGARDTQYF. The CDR3 DNA reads TGTGCCAGCAGCACCCGGACAGGGGCGAGAGATACGCAGTATTTT. Supplemented by reference TRBV7-2 and TRBJ2-3, the full variable domain reads GAGVSQSPSNKVTEKGKDVELRCDPISGHTALYWYRQSLGQGLEFLIYFQGNSAPDKSGLPSDRFSAERTGGSVSTLTIQRTQQEDSAVYLCASSTRTGARDTQYFGPGTRLTVL.